What follows are 8 T cell receptor beta chains derived from one specimen sequenced in a study of blood T cell repertoires in COVID-19. Clones were sequenced by immunoSEQ multiplex PCR, and TCRdb holds only the in-frame ones, with some missing. The profile shows about 71,000 clones, around 84% of them singletons. Sample: peripheral blood. All receptors derive from a man aged 50 to 60 with active COVID-19.

Only a few counts were recorded for this clone. This rearrangement joins TRBV19 to TRBJ1-5; D remains ambiguous. CDR1 and CDR2 (germline): LNHDA, SQIVND (reference sequence). The V and J ends lost 0 bases and 5 bases respectively, with 5 bases between them. This CDR3 spans 13 amino acids. The DNA of the CDR3 is TGTGCCAGTAGTATAGAGGGCGATCAGCCCCAGCATTTT. Protein sequence: CASSIEGDQPQHF.

The table lists this clone with a count of one. The chain carries TRBV27 and TRBJ1-2; D not resolved. There are 14 residues in the CDR3. Germline CDR1 MNHEY, CDR2 SMNVEV (reference sequence). V was pared by 6 bases and J by 2 bases, with 13 bases between. This CDR3 reads CASRALATNYGYTF. The CDR3 nucleotides read TGTGCCAGCAGGGCCCTGGCCACCAACTATGGCTACACCTTC.

The chain carries TRBV7-2 and TRBJ2-3; TRBD2 aligns across 8 bases. V shed 3 bases and J 8 bases; nucleotides not matched to a gene: 7. The CDR3 sequence is 14 residues long. The germline CDR1 and CDR2 sequences are SGHTA and FQGNSA. CDR3: CASSFPAGGGTQYF. The CDR3 region has the DNA TGTGCCAGCAGCTTCCCGGCGGGGGGCGGTACGCAGTATTTT.

J is TRBJ2-1 and V is TRBV19, with TRBD2 identical over 13 bases. Looked up from germline, CDR1 is LNHDA and CDR2 is SQIVND (reference sequence). This CDR3 is 15 amino acids long. After removal of 6 bases from V and 7 bases from J, the junction contained 6 bases not matched to a gene. CDR3 coding DNA: TGTGCCAGTAGAATCACTAGCGGGGGGGGAAATGAGCAGTTCTTC. It yields the protein CASRITSGGGNEQFF.

The rearrangement links TRBV11-3 to TRBJ2-2, with TRBD1 matching 7 bases. CDR3 size: 16 residues. Per the germline V gene, CDR1 is SGHNT and CDR2 is YENEEA. J gave up 3 bases and V 1 base, and 5 bases lay outside the gene matches. CDR3 sequence reads: CASSLGTQGDTGELFF. The CDR3 DNA sequence: TGTGCCAGCAGCTTAGGGACTCAGGGGGACACCGGGGAGCTGTTTTTT.

The chain combines TRBV20-1 with TRBJ2-7; 7 bases are a match to TRBD1. The J segment lost 4 bases and the V segment lost 3 bases, leaving 6 bases of the junction unmatched. Germline CDR1 is DFQATT and CDR2 is SNEGSKA (reference sequence). This CDR3 contains 13 residues. The CDR3, as DNA: TGCAGTGCTAGTATTATGGACAGGTACGAGCAGTACTTC. This translates into CSASIMDRYEQYF.

The rearrangement uses TRBV2 and TRBJ1-5; TRBD1 agrees at 7 bases. The CDR3 extends over 15 amino acids. With V trimmed by 1 base and J by 11 bases, 11 bases remained unmatched. Germline-derived CDR1 and CDR2 are SNHLY and FYNNEI. In nucleotides, the CDR3 is TGTGCCAGCAGTGAAGAGGCGACAGGGCTCTCGGCCCAGCATTTT. Translated, it gives CASSEEATGLSAQHF.

The CDR3 nucleotides are TGTGCCAGCAGCCACTCCCAGGACAGGCTCCTCGATACGCAGTATTTT. Its protein is CASSHSQDRLLDTQYF. V usage is TRBV3-1 (or the pseudogene TRBV3-2) and J usage is TRBJ2-3; TRBD1 agrees at 7 bases. After removal of 3 bases from V and 6 bases from J, the junction contained 12 bases not matched to a gene. CDR3 length: 16 residues. Looked up from germline, CDR1 is LGHDT and CDR2 is YNNKEL (reference sequence).